Below, one T cell receptor beta chain is given with its context. This sample stems from a study of T cell responses to AZD1222 COVID-19 vaccine. Here immunoSEQ multiplex PCR was the method, and the copy in TCRdb shows in-frame clones only, minus some. The sample gives about 120,000 clones, about 92% of which show up once; about 3% is in the top ten. This CDR3 has 12 residues. Trimming stripped 5 bases from V and 13 bases from J, with 17 bases between. Specimen: peripheral blood, collected on day 0 of AZD1222 vaccination. This rearrangement joins TRBV12-3 or TRBV12-4 to TRBJ1-2, with D uncertain. The sequence derives from an adult in good health. For the CDR3, the DNA is TGTGCCAGCAGTCTAGGCGCCTGGAGTGGCACCTTC. It yields the protein CASSLGAWSGTF.